This T cell receptor beta chain was sequenced in a study of chemoradiotherapy in HPV16-positive cancers (dated by TCRdb to between 2022 and 2023). Regarding the complete study: Candidate HPV-specific T-cell clones and common TCR motifs were defined through functional T-cell assays on cells from two HPV16-positive patients. The study set out to ask whether T-cell immunity against the HPV oncoproteins E6 and E7 changes over the course of chemoradiotherapy and whether that immunity affects survival. The candidate HPV-specific TCRs and motifs were then tracked in TCR repertoires from around 86 patients with HPV-related cancers. The paper as a whole reports these results and caveats: The functional definition of HPV-specific T cells was derived from only a couple of HPV16-positive patients, and the survival association was reported for HPV16-positive patients. Expansion of candidate HPV-specific clones and E7-related TCR motifs was observed in the tumor microenvironment during treatment, whereas no such expansion was observed for non-HPV-specific T cells. Among HPV16-positive patients, expansion of HPV-responsive T cells during chemoradiotherapy was associated with better recurrence-free survival.

Regarding this clone: The antigen it recognizes is unknown. No base quality values were provided; no much bigger clone lies one nucleotide off.

Ends trimmed: V by 0 bases, J by 3 bases; bases unmatched to a gene: 4. The germline V gene (reference sequence) sets CDR1 to SEHNR and CDR2 to FQNEAQ. From its cysteine to its phenylalanine, the CDR3 spans 17 amino acids. Only CDR3 DNA remains: 51 bases, in frame from the first base. The library came from the immunoSEQ multiplex PCR assay. TCRdb retrieved this table from immuneACCESS and kept in-frame rearrangements only. Not all clones are present; in checked studies, unresolved V genes account for under half, and no reason is known for the remainder. For this sample the table gives about 21,000 clones, of which approximately 89% were detected only once. The ten largest account for about 2.3% of the sample. Because repertoires were sampled repeatedly during chemoradiotherapy, clonal expansion in the tumor microenvironment could be followed.

The material sequenced was blood, taken from a patient who underwent chemoradiotherapy. The sequence came from a human donor with HPV-associated anogenital cancer. This receptor chain uses TRBV7-9 and TRBJ2-1; 11 bases in the middle match TRBD2. The CDR3 region reads CASSLASGLADYNEQFF. The DNA reads as follows: TGTGCCAGCAGCTTAGCATCGGGACTAGCGGACTACAATGAGCAGTTCTTC.